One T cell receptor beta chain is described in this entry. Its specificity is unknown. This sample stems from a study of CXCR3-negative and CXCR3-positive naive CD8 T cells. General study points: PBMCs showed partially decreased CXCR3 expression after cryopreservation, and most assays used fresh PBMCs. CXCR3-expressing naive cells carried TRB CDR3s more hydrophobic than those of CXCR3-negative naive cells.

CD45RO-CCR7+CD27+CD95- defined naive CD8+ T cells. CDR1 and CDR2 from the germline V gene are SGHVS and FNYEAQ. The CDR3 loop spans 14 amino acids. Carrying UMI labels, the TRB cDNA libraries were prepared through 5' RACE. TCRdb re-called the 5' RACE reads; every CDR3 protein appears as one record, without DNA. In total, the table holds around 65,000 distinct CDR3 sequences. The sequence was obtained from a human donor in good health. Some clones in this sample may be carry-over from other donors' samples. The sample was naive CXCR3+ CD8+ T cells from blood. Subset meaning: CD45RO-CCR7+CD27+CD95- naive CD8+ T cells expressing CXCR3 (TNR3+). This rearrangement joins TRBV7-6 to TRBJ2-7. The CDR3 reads CASSSMAASYEQYF.